The rows below give T cell receptor beta chains drawn from one sample of a study of T cells in Graves' hyperthyroidism and ophthalmopathy. TCRdb analysed the multiplex PCR reads with MiXCR anew, one entry per CDR3 protein. The sample has about 640,000 distinct CDR3 sequences; more than 20% are singletons. The sample taken for sequencing was blood. These receptors came from a man aged 25-45 years with Graves' ophthalmopathy. CDR3s include the opening cysteine and the closing phenylalanine or tryptophan. The D gene is left open where the match is weak. Clone size is shown for a subset of rows, as once, few, many or a class of expanded clone.

V gene	D gene	clone size	J gene	CDR3 protein	CDR3 DNA
TRBV30	TRBD2	.	TRBJ2-3	CAQAGGGGTDTQYF	TGTGCCCAAGCGGGAGGGGGGGGCACAGATACGCAGTATTTT
TRBV27	.	.	TRBJ1-2	CASRRPGTEYGYTF	TGTGCCAGCAGGCGCCCCGGGACGGAATATGGCTACACCTTC
TRBV11-2	.	many	TRBJ2-3	CASSFGGVLADTQYF	TGTGCCAGCAGTTTTGGCGGGGTCTTAGCAGATACGCAGTATTTT
TRBV29-1	TRBD2	.	TRBJ2-7	CSGTSGSFEQYF	TGCAGCGGGACTAGCGGGAGTTTCGAGCAGTACTTC
TRBV19	TRBD1	.	TRBJ1-5	CASSTPDRNQPQHF	TGTGCCAGTAGTACTCCGGACAGGAATCAGCCCCAGCATTTT
TRBV6-2/TRBV6-3	.	.	TRBJ2-2	CASNQLGRDTGELFF	TGTGCCAGCAACCAACTAGGGCGTGACACCGGGGAGCTGTTTTTT
TRBV20-1	.	few	TRBJ1-1	CSASGMLAANTEAFF	TGCAGTGCTAGTGGGATGCTGGCAGCGAACACTGAAGCTTTCTTT
TRBV5-1	.	.	TRBJ2-5	CASSGDQETQYF	TGCGCCAGCAGCGGGGACCAAGAGACCCAGTACTTC
TRBV20-1	.	.	TRBJ2-7	CSARDGGSNYEQYF	TGCAGTGCTAGAGATGGAGGCAGCAACTACGAGCAGTACTTC
TRBV6-1	.	few	TRBJ2-3	CASRWTASTDTQYF	TGTGCCAGCAGATGGACAGCTAGCACAGATACGCAGTATTTT
TRBV5-1	TRBD2	.	TRBJ2-7	CASRTGTSGVYEQYF	TGCGCCAGCAGGACCGGGACTAGCGGGGTCTACGAGCAGTACTTC
TRBV30	.	many	TRBJ1-5	CAWRGRMNQPQHF	TGTGCCTGGAGAGGACGGATGAATCAGCCCCAGCATTTT
TRBV24-1	.	many	TRBJ2-3	CATLSYPGRTDTQYF	TGTGCCACCCTCTCCTACCCGGGGAGGACAGATACGCAGTATTTT
TRBV10-3	TRBD1	once	TRBJ2-7	CAIGGTGGPYEQYF	TGTGCCATCGGCGGGACAGGGGGGCCCTACGAGCAGTACTTC
TRBV27	TRBD1	.	TRBJ1-5	CASSAQGAGQPQHF	TGTGCCAGCAGTGCGCAGGGGGCTGGCCAGCCCCAGCATTTT
TRBV7-3	TRBD2	few	TRBJ2-3	CASSASGTSTDTQYF	TGTGCCAGCAGCGCTAGCGGAACTAGCACAGATACGCAGTATTTT
TRBV6-6	.	few	TRBJ2-1	CASSYSGKRGGYNEQFF	TGTGCCAGCAGTTACTCGGGGAAAAGAGGTGGTTACAATGAGCAGTTCTTC
TRBV10-3	TRBD1	many	TRBJ1-2	CAITPDRQGGYTF	TGTGCCATCACCCCGGACAGGCAGGGTGGCTACACCTTC
TRBV28	.	many	TRBJ1-1	CASTPFLGQSSNTEAFF	TGTGCCAGCACCCCCTTCCTCGGACAGAGTTCCAACACTGAAGCTTTCTTT
TRBV9	TRBD1	.	TRBJ2-2	CASSVEGANTGELFF	TGTGCCAGCAGCGTAGAGGGGGCTAACACCGGGGAGCTGTTTTTT
TRBV9	.	.	TRBJ2-7	CASRVPWEQYF	TGTGCCAGCAGGGTTCCTTGGGAGCAGTACTTC
TRBV3-1	TRBD2	many	TRBJ2-4	CASSQVSAGRDIQYF	TGTGCCAGCAGCCAAGTTTCAGCGGGGAGAGACATTCAGTACTTC
TRBV27	TRBD2	few	TRBJ2-1	CASSLWAGVHNEQFF	TGTGCCAGCAGTTTATGGGCGGGAGTGCACAATGAGCAGTTCTTC
TRBV7-9	TRBD2	.	TRBJ2-3	CASSQSSGRFDTQYF	TGTGCCAGCAGCCAATCTAGCGGGAGGTTCGATACGCAGTATTTT
TRBV20-1	.	few	TRBJ2-7	CSARLAISETFEQYF	TGCAGTGCTAGATTAGCTATAAGCGAGACCTTCGAGCAGTACTTC
TRBV6-5	.	.	TRBJ1-1	CASSYSATGSTEAFF	TGTGCCAGCAGTTACTCGGCTACAGGGAGTACTGAAGCTTTCTTT
TRBV9	.	.	TRBJ2-5	CASSPWDRDVETQYF	TGTGCCAGCAGCCCGTGGGACCGGGACGTGGAGACCCAGTACTTC
TRBV19	.	.	TRBJ1-5	CASSIDPVSNQPQHF	TGTGCCAGTAGTATTGATCCAGTTAGCAATCAGCCCCAGCATTTT
TRBV4-1	.	.	TRBJ2-7	CATLAVAGRLPEDNYEQYF	TGCGCCACATTGGCCGTTGCAGGACGGCTACCAGAAGACAACTACGAGCAGTACTTC
TRBV7-2	TRBD2	many	TRBJ2-1	CASSFGTSNDEQFF	TGTGCCAGCAGCTTCGGGACTAGCAACGATGAGCAGTTCTTC
TRBV6-1	.	.	TRBJ1-5	CASGIYSNQPQHF	TGTGCCAGCGGTATCTATAGCAATCAGCCCCAGCATTTT
TRBV5-1	.	.	TRBJ2-7	CASSLQVESYEQYF	TGCGCCAGCAGCTTACAGGTAGAATCCTACGAGCAGTACTTC
TRBV10-3	TRBD1	many	TRBJ1-5	CAISGDRGNNQPQHF	TGTGCCATCAGCGGGGACAGGGGTAACAATCAGCCCCAGCATTTT
TRBV18	.	.	TRBJ1-1	CASSTRQVMNTEAFF	TGTGCCAGCTCTACCCGACAGGTGATGAACACTGAAGCTTTCTTT
TRBV5-6	TRBD2	many	TRBJ2-7	CASSSGLAGYYEQYF	TGTGCCAGCAGCTCCGGACTAGCGGGATACTACGAGCAGTACTTC
TRBV2	.	many	TRBJ1-1	CASRRTENTEAFF	TGTGCCAGCAGACGGACGGAGAACACTGAAGCTTTCTTT
TRBV30	.	.	TRBJ2-7	CAWSVLMGGGHEQYF	TGTGCCTGGAGTGTACTAATGGGAGGGGGCCACGAGCAGTACTTC
TRBV12-3/TRBV12-4	.	many	TRBJ2-2	CASSFQGPGELFF	TGTGCCAGCAGTTTTCAGGGTCCCGGGGAGCTGTTTTTT
TRBV6-5	TRBD1	few	TRBJ1-2	CASSYSRTGSYTF	TGTGCCAGCAGTTACTCAAGGACAGGAAGCTACACCTTC
TRBV11-2	TRBD2	.	TRBJ2-7	CASSRGGEGFYEQYF	TGTGCCAGCAGCCGGGGGGGCGAAGGCTTTTACGAGCAGTACTTC
TRBV6-1	.	few	TRBJ2-1	CASTGGLAGSFEQFF	TGTGCCAGCACCGGAGGGCTAGCCGGGTCATTCGAGCAGTTCTTC